The entry below gives a single T cell receptor beta chain sequence along with its context. These data belong to a study of Ad26.COV2.S vaccination and SARS-CoV-2 variants. Clones were sequenced by immunoSEQ multiplex PCR, and TCRdb holds only the in-frame ones, with some missing. There are some 420,000 clones in the sample; roughly 88% occur only once, and about 3.5% lies in the top ten. Noted treatment: some 19 received Ad26.COV2.S at low or high dose, single or two shots; 5 received placebo; per-sample allocation not given. The samples were gathered on day 63 after the first injection of vaccine or placebo. The individual, an adult aged 18-55 years, was a donor in Boston. Losses at the gene ends were 6 bases for V and 6 bases for J; bases not matched to a gene: 5. The CDR3 loop spans 13 amino acids. Germline-derived CDR1 and CDR2 are SNHLY and FYNNEI.

V is TRBV2 and J is TRBJ1-5; 7 positions match TRBD1. The sample was peripheral blood, taken in a trial of Ad26.COV2.S vaccine versus placebo. The receptor was isolated from a person aged 18-65 years who received the Ad26.COV2.S COVID-19 vaccine or a placebo. The CDR3 DNA reads as TGTGCCAGCAGCGAACAGGGGCCTCAGCCCCAGCATTTT. This codes for CASSEQGPQPQHF. Full variable domain (rest looked up from reference TRBV2 and TRBJ1-5): EPEVTQTPSHQVTQMGQEVILRCVPISNHLYFYWYRQILGQKVEFLVSFYNNEISEKSEIFDDQFSVERPDGSNFTLKIRSTKLEDSAMYFCASSEQGPQPQHFGDGTRLSIL.